These 26 T cell receptor beta chains came from one sample sequenced in a study of blood T cell repertoires in COVID-19. Assay used: immunoSEQ multiplex PCR; TCRdb lists only in-frame clones, some missing. This repertoire shows tens of thousands of clones, 85% to 90% found once; its top ten account for roughly 14%. Sequencing input: peripheral blood. Every receptor here comes from a woman in her sixties or seventies with acute or convalescent COVID-19.

The chain combines TRBV29-1 with TRBJ1-1, with D perhaps TRBD1 (6 bases). V lost 7 bases to trimming and J lost 0 bases, with 15 bases between them. The length of the CDR3 is 14 residues. Germline assignment: CDR1 SQVTM and CDR2 ANQGSEA. The CDR3 region has the DNA TGCAGCGGCCGGGACACCATTATGAACACTGAAGCTTTCTTT. Residues: CSGRDTIMNTEAFF.

V gene TRBV7-9 combines with J gene TRBJ1-1, with 7 nucleotides matching TRBD1. Germline V gene data show CDR1 as SEHNR and CDR2 as FQNEAQ (reference sequence). The ends lost 4 bases at V and 7 bases at J; junction bases unmatched: 15. The CDR3 extends over 16 amino acids. The CDR3 spells CASSYQTGLSTFEAFF. CDR3 in DNA: TGTGCCAGCAGCTACCAGACAGGGCTCAGTACGTTTGAAGCTTTCTTT.

The CDR3 nucleotides read TGTGCCAGCAGTTACTCGGCAGGGGGAAGTTCACCCCTCCACTTT. Translation: CASSYSAGGSSPLHF. The chain links TRBV6-2 or TRBV6-3 to TRBJ1-6; 7 positions match TRBD1. Germline CDR1 MNHEY, CDR2 SVGEGT. CDR3 length: 15 residues. The V segment lost 0 bases and the J segment 9 bases; nucleotides outside the gene matches: 5.

This chain uses TRBV11-2 with TRBJ2-2, with 8 nucleotides matching TRBD1. V lost 6 bases to trimming and J lost 4 bases; unmatched junction nucleotides: 7. Germline CDR1 SGHAT, CDR2 FQNNGV. This CDR3 contains 15 residues. As DNA, the CDR3 is TGTGCCAGCAGTCCAGGGGGCGCGGGCACCGGGGAGCTGTTTTTT. This encodes CASSPGGAGTGELFF.

The chain employs TRBV5-1 and TRBJ1-1, with D unresolved. The ends were cut back, 5 bases at V and 1 base at J, with 12 bases in the middle. Germline CDR1 reads SGHRS; CDR2 reads YFSETQ. This CDR3 contains 14 residues. The chain's CDR3 is CASRVLQQNTEAFF. CDR3 nucleotides: TGCGCCAGCAGGGTTCTACAGCAGAACACTGAAGCTTTCTTT.

V and J are TRBV29-1 and TRBJ2-7; 8 bases agree with TRBD2. The CDR3 contains 11 residues. With 5 bases clipped from V and 7 bases from J, the junction kept 4 bases outside the gene matches. Germline V CDR1 and CDR2: SQVTM, ANQGSEA. CDR3 amino acids: CSVREGWEQYV. The CDR3 DNA sequence: TGCAGCGTTCGGGAGGGATGGGAGCAGTACGTC.

This rearrangement joins TRBV6-1 to TRBJ2-2; TRBD2 might be the D (5 bases). Trimming left V 2 bases short and J 6 bases short, with 25 bases between. This CDR3 is built from 19 residues. Per the germline V gene, CDR1 is MNHNS and CDR2 is SASEGT. CDR3 amino acids: CASSELPGRWGVEAGELFF. The CDR3 DNA reads TGTGCCAGCAGTGAACTCCCCGGTAGGTGGGGAGTAGAGGCCGGGGAGCTGTTTTTT.

This chain connects TRBV6-2 or TRBV6-3 to TRBJ1-5; 10 bases align to TRBD1. Germline loops: CDR1 MNHEY, CDR2 SVGEGT. The CDR3 loop spans 16 amino acids. V lost 5 bases, J lost 5 bases, and 9 bases stayed unmatched. The CDR3: CASSRPGQGPDQPQHF. The DNA of the CDR3 is TGTGCCAGCAGTCGACCGGGACAGGGGCCTGATCAGCCCCAGCATTTT.

The chain recombines TRBV19 with TRBJ2-1, with TRBD2 matching 10 bases. Trimming cost V 5 bases and J 5 bases; bases outside gene matches: 15. The CDR3 covers 18 residues. CDR1 and CDR2 from the germline V gene are LNHDA and SQIVND (reference sequence). Written as DNA, the CDR3 is TGTGCCAGTAGTCCGGGACTAGCGAGGAGAAGATTAGACAATGAGCAGTTCTTC. Its translation: CASSPGLARRRLDNEQFF.

V and J are TRBV6-4 and TRBJ1-2, with a tentative D call TRBD1 (5 bases). Trimming took off 3 bases at V and 4 bases at J, with 18 bases between the two ends. Germline V lookup: CDR1 MRHNA, CDR2 SNTAGT. This CDR3 has 16 residues. The CDR3 nucleotides read TGTGCCAGCAGTGATGGTCCAGGGTTACTCGGCTATGGCTACACCTTC. This gives the protein CASSDGPGLLGYGYTF.

The V call is TRBV4-2, the J call TRBJ1-6, with 7 bases identical to TRBD1. The CDR3 runs 16 residues. Germline loops: CDR1 LGHNA, CDR2 YNFKEQ. J lost 14 bases, V lost 0 bases, and 13 bases had no gene match. CDR3 sequence: CASSQDRDSGLGALHF. The CDR3 nucleotides read TGTGCCAGCAGCCAAGATCGGGACAGCGGGCTAGGGGCCCTCCACTTT.

This clone has just a few counts. The rearrangement uses TRBV6-5 and TRBJ2-7, with TRBD2 matching 11 bases. CDR1 is MNHEY, CDR2 SVGAGI, per germline. This CDR3 contains 16 residues. The junction had 7 bases not matched to a gene; V was cut back by 2 bases and J by 4 bases. CDR3 sequence: CASSYPVLAGGYEQYV. The CDR3 nucleotides read TGTGCCAGCAGTTACCCTGTCTTAGCGGGAGGGTACGAGCAGTACGTC.

This clone was detected only a few times. The CDR3 nucleotides read TGTGCCAGCAGTGAAGCGCTAGGGGGGGCGAGGAGTGGCTACACCTTC. This encodes CASSEALGGARSGYTF. This rearrangement joins TRBV2 to TRBJ1-2; possible D gene TRBD1, 6 bases. V was clipped by 0 bases and J by 7 bases, with 18 bases between them. Looked up from germline, CDR1 is SNHLY and CDR2 is FYNNEI. The CDR3 loop spans 16 amino acids.

The chain employs TRBV7-9 and TRBJ1-6; no definite D call. V lost 6 bases and J 6 bases, leaving 15 bases between the germline ends. The CDR3 loop spans 15 amino acids. Germline V gives CDR1 SEHNR, CDR2 FQNEAQ (reference sequence). In DNA, the CDR3 is TGTGCCAGCAGAACGATGGACGGACTTAATTCACCCCTCCACTTT. Its translation: CASRTMDGLNSPLHF.

The chain is built from TRBV2 and TRBJ2-3, with D unresolved. V dropped 6 bases and J dropped 1 base, with 11 bases sitting between them. From germline, CDR1 is SNHLY and CDR2 FYNNEI. This CDR3 is 14 amino acids long. This CDR3 is CASSLGRGTDTQYF. As DNA, the CDR3 is TGTGCCAGCAGCCTCGGTCGCGGCACAGATACGCAGTATTTT.

The chain carries TRBV28 and TRBJ2-5; tentative D call: TRBD1 (5 bases). CDR1 MDHEN and CDR2 SYDVKM come from the germline V gene. V dropped 2 bases and J dropped 5 bases, with 12 bases sitting between them. This CDR3 comprises 14 residues. CDR3 sequence: CASSLKGYSETQYF. The CDR3 DNA reads TGTGCCAGCAGTTTAAAGGGGTATTCGGAGACCCAGTACTTC.

The chain is built from TRBV7-8 and TRBJ2-7; D unresolved. Germline V gene data show CDR1 as SGHVS and CDR2 as FQNEAQ. CDR3 length: 13 residues. V was cut by 1 base and J by 3 bases, with 7 bases left in between. CDR3 loop: CASSLDGNYEQYV. DNA of the CDR3: TGTGCCAGCAGCTTAGATGGCAACTACGAGCAGTACGTC.

This rearrangement joins TRBV6-5 to TRBJ2-1, with TRBD1 matching over 9 bases. V lost 7 bases, J lost 6 bases, and 10 bases stayed unmatched. Germline values: CDR1 MNHEY, CDR2 SVGAGI. The CDR3 totals 15 residues. CDR3 residues: CASNLRDRASNEQFF. The CDR3 nucleotides are TGTGCCAGCAATTTGCGGGACAGGGCTTCCAATGAGCAGTTCTTC.

This chain connects TRBV5-4 to TRBJ2-5; 15 nucleotides align to TRBD2. CDR1 is SGHNT and CDR2 is YYREEE in the germline V gene (reference sequence). This CDR3 has 17 amino acids. The V and J ends lost 5 bases and 4 bases, in that order; junction bases with no gene match: 9. This CDR3 is CASSRGLAGGRGETQYF. CDR3 nucleotide sequence: TGTGCCAGCAGTAGGGGACTAGCGGGGGGAAGGGGAGAGACCCAGTACTTC.

V gene TRBV6-5 combines with J gene TRBJ2-4, with TRBD1 matching over 8 bases. The germline V gene has CDR1 MNHEY and CDR2 SVGAGI. This CDR3 is built from 14 residues. The J segment lost 6 bases and the V segment lost 8 bases, leaving 9 bases of the junction unmatched. The CDR3: CASAQGAGGNIQYF. In DNA form, the CDR3 reads TGTGCCAGCGCTCAGGGGGCAGGGGGAAACATTCAGTACTTC.

The genes are TRBV5-5 and TRBJ2-1, with a weak D call TRBD1 (6 bases). This CDR3 comprises 13 residues. The germline gives CDR1 SGHKS, CDR2 YYEKEE (reference sequence). V lost 2 bases and J 7 bases, leaving 10 bases between the germline ends. CDR3 in amino acids: CASSLQGSNEQFF. Written as DNA, the CDR3 is TGTGCCAGCAGCTTACAGGGATCTAATGAGCAGTTCTTC.

The chain combines TRBV29-1 with TRBJ1-2; 8 bases are shared with TRBD1. Germline V gives CDR1 SQVTM, CDR2 ANQGSEA. Germline trimming cut 3 bases from V and 6 bases from J; bases unmatched to any gene: 3. This CDR3 region has 12 residues. CDR3 region: CSVEKTGDGYTF. The CDR3 DNA is TGCAGCGTTGAGAAGACAGGGGATGGCTACACCTTC.

The CDR3 coding sequence is TGTGCCATTCGGAGGACCGAGCCCTCGGATACGCAGTATTTT. It specifies CAIRRTEPSDTQYF. The chain uses TRBV10-3 and TRBJ2-3, with a tentative D call TRBD2 (5 bases). Per germline, CDR1 ENHRY and CDR2 SYGVKD. V dropped 9 bases and J dropped 6 bases, with 19 bases sitting between them. This CDR3 region has 14 residues.

The CDR3 region has the DNA TGCAGCGCCCGCGTGGCCCGGGACACTGAAGCTTTCTTT. This codes for CSARVARDTEAFF. The genes are TRBV29-1 and TRBJ1-1; no reliable D call. CDR3 size: 13 residues. Germline V gene lookup returns CDR1 SQVTM and CDR2 ANQGSEA. The V and J ends lost 7 bases and 3 bases respectively, with 15 bases between them.

The chain combines TRBV3-1 (or the pseudogene TRBV3-2) with TRBJ2-6; 8 nucleotides agree with TRBD1. V shed 5 bases, J shed 8 bases, and the junction held 8 bases outside the gene matches. In germline, CDR1 is LGHDT, CDR2 YNNKEL (reference sequence). The CDR3 length is 15 residues. DNA of the CDR3: TGTGCCAGCAGCATCCGGACAGGGCTGACCAACGTCCTGACTTTC. Translating gives CASSIRTGLTNVLTF.

This chain uses TRBV6-5 with TRBJ2-5; 12 positions agree with TRBD2. The V and J ends lost 5 bases and 5 bases, in that order; junction bases with no gene match: 6. CDR3 size: 15 residues. Germline values: CDR1 MNHEY, CDR2 SVGAGI. CDR3 bases: TGTGCCAGCAGTCCGCCTAGCGGGGGGGAGGAGACCCAGTACTTC. This gives the protein CASSPPSGGEETQYF.